This paragraph reports one TCR beta chain. Its antigen is undetermined. The record originates from a study of blood T cells in healthy people across ages. Study observations and caveats: PBMCs were not sorted, which prevented a conclusive comparison of naive versus antigen-experienced cells. Per-million-T-cell TCR beta diversity fell roughly linearly with age.

The V end lost 2 bases, the J end lost 4 bases, and 15 bases lay between the germline ends. The CDR3 runs to 15 residues. Germline loops: CDR1 GTSNPN, CDR2 SVGIG (reference sequence). The use of a sample-barcoded 5' primer and a J-beta primer mix characterized a second PCR of about 7 to 12 cycles. A tag from a template-switch adaptor with 12 random nucleotides marked each cDNA molecule. TCRdb reanalysed the 5' RACE reads using MiXCR and keeps one entry per CDR3 protein. The repertoire holds about 1.1 million distinct CDR3 sequences, with more than 30% as singletons. Specimen: blood. The receptor's source is a young man in good health. This sequence joins TRBV30 and TRBJ1-5; TRBD1 might be the D (5 bases). The CDR3 protein is CAWSIHGTSNQPQHF. The CDR3 DNA is TGTGCCTGGAGTATCCACGGGACCTCTAATCAGCCCCAGCATTTT.